The 24 T cell receptor beta chains presented below share a single source sample, sequenced in a study of shared clonotypes between healthy human individuals. Cells designated naive CD8 were CD45RO-negative and were positively selected for CCR7, with terminally differentiated effector memory CD45RA+ cells excluded. Libraries were prepared by immunoSEQ multiplex PCR; TCRdb keeps only in-frame clonotypes and omits some of them. The sample yields about 2.2 million clones, 80% to 95% seen once. Input material: naive CD8+ T cells from PBMCs. Every receptor here comes from a man aged 18-30 years in good health. Some clones in this sample may be carry-over from other donors' samples.

This chain uses TRBV27 with TRBJ2-3; 7 bases map to TRBD1. CDR3 length equals 17 residues. V gave up 5 bases and J gave up 1 base; unmatched junction bases: 12. The germline V gene has CDR1 MNHEY and CDR2 SMNVEV (reference sequence). The CDR3 DNA reads as TGTGCCAGCAGTCAACAACCCCGACAGGGTGGCACAGATACGCAGTATTTT. It encodes CASSQQPRQGGTDTQYF.

In its sample, this clone was seen once. The chain uses TRBV7-9 and TRBJ2-7; D remains ambiguous. The length of the CDR3 is 15 residues. CDR1 and CDR2 from the germline V gene are SEHNR and FQNEAQ (reference sequence). Trimming removed 4 bases from V and 2 bases from J, with 15 bases in between. The CDR3 coding sequence is TGTGCCAGCAGCTCAACTGTGGGGATAACCTACGAGCAGTACTTC. The encoded protein is CASSSTVGITYEQYF.

The chain recombines TRBV2 with TRBJ2-1; tentative D call: TRBD2 (6 bases). V was pared by 5 bases and J by 7 bases, with 21 bases between. Per the germline V gene, CDR1 is SNHLY and CDR2 is FYNNEI. CDR3 length: 16 residues. The DNA of the CDR3 is TGTGCCAGCAGTAGCGTTACGGGACTGTACCCTAATGAGCAGTTCTTC. Protein sequence: CASSSVTGLYPNEQFF. Full variable domain (remainder filled in from reference TRBV2 and TRBJ2-1): EPEVTQTPSHQVTQMGQEVILRCVPISNHLYFYWYRQILGQKVEFLVSFYNNEISEKSEIFDDQFSVERPDGSNFTLKIRSTKLEDSAMYFCASSSVTGLYPNEQFFGPGTRLTVL.

CDR3 sequence reads: CASSPGHANYNEQFF. CDR3 coding DNA: TGTGCCAGCAGCCCAGGACATGCTAATTACAATGAGCAGTTCTTC. The V gene is TRBV28, the J gene TRBJ2-1, with a possible D match to TRBD1 (5 bases). Germline V lookup: CDR1 MDHEN, CDR2 SYDVKM. CDR3 length: 15 amino acids. Trimming pared 6 bases from V and 4 bases from J, leaving 16 bases between. Full variable domain (rest looked up from reference TRBV28 and TRBJ2-1): DVKVTQSSRYLVKRTGEKVFLECVQDMDHENMFWYRQDPGLGLRLIYFSYDVKMKEKGDIPEGYSVSREKKERFSLILESASTNQTSMYLCASSPGHANYNEQFFGPGTRLTVL.

The rearrangement joins TRBV11-3 to TRBJ2-1, with a weak D call TRBD2 (5 bases). There are 15 residues in the CDR3. The V gene's germline CDR1 is SGHNT and CDR2 YENEEA. V was trimmed by 0 bases and J by 3 bases, leaving 9 bases between them. The CDR3 nucleotides read TGTGCCAGCAGCTTAGATCTAGCTAGCTACAATGAGCAGTTCTTC. It encodes CASSLDLASYNEQFF.

Concerning this clone itself: Distinct nucleotide sequences in the sample also encode this CDR3. This chain's CDR3 is CASSLSTGNQPQHF. The CDR3, as DNA: TGTGCCAGCAGCTTGAGCACAGGGAATCAGCCCCAGCATTTT. The chain has TRBV5-6 and TRBJ1-5; the D gene is possibly TRBD1 (6 bases). The V end was cut by 1 base, the J end by 4 bases, with 9 bases between. Germline V gene sequence: CDR1 SGHDT, CDR2 YYEEEE. The CDR3 contains 14 residues. Drawing the rest from reference TRBV5-6 and TRBJ1-5, the complete variable domain is DAGVTQSPTHLIKTRGQQVTLRCSPKSGHDTVSWYQQALGQGPQFIFQYYEEEERQRGNFPDRFSGHQFPNYSSELNVNALLLGDSALYLCASSLSTGNQPQHFGDGTRLSIL.

This chain joins TRBV7-3 and TRBJ1-2; weak D call: TRBD1 (5 bases). The CDR3 is made up of 15 amino acids. V dropped 4 bases and J dropped 4 bases, with 16 bases sitting between them. CDR1 is SGHTA and CDR2 is FQGTGA in the germline V gene. The CDR3 reads CASSSRDQVVYGYTF. The CDR3 region has the DNA TGTGCCAGCAGCTCCCGGGACCAGGTGGTCTATGGCTACACCTTC.

This rearrangement joins TRBV5-1 to TRBJ2-7; D may match TRBD1 or TRBD2 (5 bases each). The CDR3 spans 14 residues. CDR1 and CDR2 from the germline V gene are SGHRS and YFSETQ. Trimming left V 1 base short and J 2 bases short, with 10 bases between. CDR3 sequence (DNA): TGCGCCAGCAGCTTGAGGGACGGGGCCTACGAGCAGTACTTC. Translated: CASSLRDGAYEQYF.

This chain uses TRBV5-6 with TRBJ2-7, with 8 bases matching TRBD1. Trimming took 7 bases from V and 5 from J; bases not matched to a gene: 5. The CDR3 sequence is 12 residues long. CDR1 and CDR2 from the germline V gene are SGHDT and YYEEEE. CDR3 coding DNA: TGTGCCAGCGGACAGGGTATCGACGAGCAGTACTTC. Encoded protein: CASGQGIDEQYF.

The rearrangement links TRBV28 to TRBJ2-5; D uncertain. In germline, CDR1 is MDHEN, CDR2 SYDVKM. V lost 2 bases and J 6 bases, leaving 22 bases between the germline ends. The CDR3 consists of 17 residues. DNA for the CDR3: TGTGCCAGCAGTTTAGATTATTCCGACACGAACCGGAAGACCCAGTACTTC. Its protein is CASSLDYSDTNRKTQYF.

The rearrangement uses TRBV28 and TRBJ1-1; 9 bases fit TRBD1. With V trimmed by 4 bases and J by 6 bases, 12 bases remained unmatched. CDR1 MDHEN and CDR2 SYDVKM come from the germline V gene. The CDR3 is 16 residues long. The CDR3 loop is CASSYSARTGDSEAFF. In DNA, the CDR3 is TGTGCCAGCAGTTACTCTGCGAGGACAGGGGACTCTGAAGCTTTCTTT.

The chain is built from TRBV19 and TRBJ2-1; 7 positions match TRBD1. With V trimmed by 2 bases and J by 4 bases, 5 bases remained unmatched. Germline V gene sequence: CDR1 LNHDA, CDR2 SQIVND (reference sequence). The CDR3 is 15 residues long. CDR3 bases: TGTGCCAGTAGTATAACCCCGACAGGGTACAATGAGCAGTTCTTC. Its protein is CASSITPTGYNEQFF.

The V gene is TRBV7-6, the J gene TRBJ2-3; D may be TRBD2 (6 bases). The V and J ends lost 0 bases and 1 base respectively, with 8 bases between them. The CDR3 is 15 residues long. The germline CDR1 and CDR2 sequences are SGHVS and FNYEAQ. This CDR3 reads CASSLAQRGTDTQYF. DNA of the CDR3: TGTGCCAGCAGCTTAGCCCAGCGGGGCACAGATACGCAGTATTTT.

DNA of the CDR3: TGTGCCAGCTCATACCGGGACGGAAACAATGAGCAGTTCTTC. It specifies CASSYRDGNNEQFF. The chain recombines TRBV7-9 with TRBJ2-1, with D possibly called TRBD1 or TRBD2 (5 bases each). Germline lookup yields CDR1 SEHNR and CDR2 FQNEAQ (reference sequence). The CDR3 contains 14 residues. V lost 8 bases, J lost 5 bases, and 16 bases lay in between.

On this clone itself: This specimen includes other DNA sequences encoding the same CDR3. The V call is TRBV2, the J call TRBJ2-7; tentatively, D is TRBD1 (5 bases). V lost 4 bases and J 2 bases, leaving 9 bases between the germline ends. CDR1 is SNHLY and CDR2 is FYNNEI in the germline V gene. The CDR3 sequence is 13 residues long. The CDR3 sequence: CASSATGAYEQYF. CDR3 coding DNA: TGTGCCAGCAGTGCCACAGGAGCCTACGAGCAGTACTTC.

The chain joins TRBV29-1 to TRBJ2-2; 7 bases fit TRBD1. Germline V gene lookup returns CDR1 SQVTM and CDR2 ANQGSEA. V lost 7 bases, J lost 1 base, and 12 bases stayed unmatched. The CDR3 runs 16 residues. CDR3 residues: CSARDRASLNTGELFF. The CDR3 DNA is TGCAGCGCCCGAGACAGGGCCTCGTTGAACACCGGGGAGCTGTTTTTT.

Worth noting for this clone: Other DNA sequences in this sample translate to the same CDR3. CDR3 nucleotides: TGCAGCGTGGAACAGGGTGCCTACGAGCAGTACTTC. Protein sequence: CSVEQGAYEQYF. The chain is built from TRBV29-1 and TRBJ2-7, with TRBD1 as a possible D gene (6 bases). Germline CDR1 SQVTM, CDR2 ANQGSEA. With 6 bases removed from V and 2 bases from J, the gap between germline ends came to 11 bases. CDR3 length: 12 residues.

The V and J genes are TRBV29-1 and TRBJ2-7; D might be TRBD1 (5 bases). CDR3 size: 13 residues. The germline V gene encodes CDR1 SQVTM and CDR2 ANQGSEA. With 4 bases removed from V and 0 bases from J, the gap between germline ends came to 10 bases. The CDR3 region has the DNA TGCAGCGTTGCAGCAGGGATCTCCTACGAGCAGTACTTC. Translating it yields CSVAAGISYEQYF.

V usage is TRBV10-3 and J usage is TRBJ2-7; D is undetermined. The V and J ends lost 3 bases and 0 bases respectively, with 12 bases between them. The CDR3 loop spans 15 amino acids. Germline CDR1 and CDR2: ENHRY and SYGVKD. CDR3 sequence (DNA): TGTGCCATCAGTGACATAGGGATAATCTCCTACGAGCAGTACTTC. As protein: CAISDIGIISYEQYF.

The V and J genes are TRBV10-1 and TRBJ2-3, with 10 bases identical to TRBD1. CDR3 length equals 16 residues. With 1 base clipped from V and 3 bases from J, the junction kept 4 bases outside the gene matches. Looked up from germline, CDR1 is WNHNN and CDR2 is SYGVQD (reference sequence). The CDR3 sequence is CASSEWGQGWTDTQYF. CDR3 sequence (DNA): TGCGCCAGCAGTGAGTGGGGACAGGGGTGGACAGATACGCAGTATTTT.

This chain connects TRBV25-1 to TRBJ2-2; D is perhaps TRBD1 (6 bases). The V and J ends lost 4 bases and 4 bases respectively, with 7 bases between them. The CDR3 has 13 residues. In germline, CDR1 is MGHDK, CDR2 SYGVNS. CDR3 amino acids: CASSAGATGELFF. Here the CDR3 DNA reads TGTGCCAGCAGTGCAGGGGCCACCGGGGAGCTGTTTTTT.

This chain connects TRBV7-9 to TRBJ1-4, with a possible D match to TRBD1 (6 bases). Germline loops: CDR1 SEHNR, CDR2 FQNEAQ (reference sequence). The CDR3 contains 16 residues. Trimming pared 5 bases from V and 0 bases from J, leaving 13 bases between. The CDR3 sequence is CASSHRRGATNEKLFF. CDR3 DNA: TGTGCCAGCAGCCACCGCAGGGGCGCAACTAATGAAAAACTGTTTTTT.

The J gene is TRBJ1-5, the V gene TRBV21-1; the D call of TRBD1 is as the table states it, not checked on the DNA. TRBV21-1 is a pseudogene locus. The CDR3 runs 16 residues. The CDR3 nucleotides are TGTGCCAGCAGCTCTCCCCCTGGACAGGGTAATCAGCCCCAGCATTTT. It specifies CASSSPPGQGNQPQHF.

Only a few counts were recorded for this clone. V usage is TRBV6-1 and J usage is TRBJ1-1, with a tentative D call TRBD1 (6 bases). V shed 4 bases and J shed 7 bases, with 22 bases lying between them. This CDR3 contains 16 residues. Germline values: CDR1 MNHNS, CDR2 SASEGT. The CDR3 region is CASSARVISGAGEAFF. The CDR3 coding sequence is TGTGCCAGCAGTGCCCGAGTAATATCGGGGGCGGGTGAAGCTTTCTTT.